These 13 T cell receptor beta chains originate from one sample sequenced in a study of PD-1 blockade in classical Hodgkin lymphoma (TCRdb year 2020). Library method: the immunoSEQ multiplex PCR assay. Not all clones reach the TCRdb copy of this immuneACCESS table, which keeps in-frame sequences only. Checked studies attribute under half of the gap to unresolved V genes and leave the rest unexplained. This sample comprises more than 30,000 clones, just over 75% of them detected only once. The ten largest account for approximately 9.8% of the sample. What the time point label conveys for this sample: cycle 4 day 1 (C4D1), after around six weeks of nivolumab. Relapse after autologous stem cell transplantation had occurred in all trial patients, and cohorts A, B and C were distinguished by prior brentuximab vedotin exposure. This sample comprised peripheral blood mononuclear cells (PBMCs), obtained before the fourth cycle of nivolumab. The receptors derive from a human donor with classical Hodgkin lymphoma.

The CDR3 DNA follows: TGTGCCAGCAGCCCCAATGGTGGGGGGGAAGAGACCCAGTACTTC. Its protein is CASSPNGGGEETQYF. V usage is TRBV7-3 and J usage is TRBJ2-5, with 7 bases aligning to TRBD2. This CDR3 has 15 residues. With 5 bases clipped from V and 3 bases from J, the junction kept 9 bases outside the gene matches. The germline V gene encodes CDR1 SGHTA and CDR2 FQGTGA.

V is TRBV6-6 and J is TRBJ2-7, with 7 bases fitting TRBD1. The germline gives CDR1 MNHNY, CDR2 SVGAGI (reference sequence). J was trimmed by 5 bases and V by 2 bases; bases with no gene match: 3. The CDR3 totals 13 residues. The CDR3 spells CASSYPDRDEQYF. As DNA, the CDR3 is TGTGCCAGCAGTTACCCCGACAGGGACGAGCAGTACTTC.

This chain connects TRBV11-3 to TRBJ1-2; D ambiguous. V dropped 5 bases and J dropped 8 bases, with 12 bases sitting between them. The CDR3 runs 12 residues. The germline V gene has CDR1 SGHNT and CDR2 YENEEA. CDR3 region: CASSEGGRGYTF. CDR3 in DNA: TGTGCCAGCAGCGAAGGAGGGCGCGGCTACACCTTC.

In its sample, this clone was seen a few times. The chain uses TRBV2 and TRBJ1-2; D might be TRBD1 (5 bases). The CDR3 sequence is 15 residues long. V was pared by 1 base and J by 4 bases, with 13 bases between. Germline loops: CDR1 SNHLY, CDR2 FYNNEI. The CDR3 protein is CASSEVGLKAYGYTF. In nucleotides, the CDR3 is TGTGCCAGCAGTGAAGTGGGACTTAAGGCCTATGGCTACACCTTC.

The chain combines TRBV28 with TRBJ1-6, with no clear D. Germline-derived CDR1 and CDR2 are MDHEN and SYDVKM. V was cut by 10 bases and J by 0 bases, with 10 bases left in between. CDR3 length equals 14 residues. CDR3 nucleotides: TGTGCCACCAAGGCGAGCTCCTATAATTCACCCCTCCACTTT. Amino acids: CATKASSYNSPLHF.

V usage is TRBV7-2 and J usage is TRBJ1-1; perhaps TRBD1 as D (5 bases). The V and J ends lost 5 bases and 8 bases respectively, with 9 bases between them. This CDR3 is 11 amino acids long. The germline V gene encodes CDR1 SGHTA and CDR2 FQGNSA. The CDR3 DNA reads as TGTGCCAGCAGCCCCTGGGGGGAAGCTTTCTTT. Protein sequence: CASSPWGEAFF.

This clone was found once. This sequence joins TRBV7-9 and TRBJ1-2, with a tentative D call TRBD1 (5 bases). The CDR3 contains 13 residues. V shed 4 bases and J shed 8 bases, with 14 bases lying between them. CDR1 is SEHNR and CDR2 is FQNEAQ in the germline V gene (reference sequence). The CDR3 DNA follows: TGTGCCAGCAGCTCAGGGACCGCGAAAGGCTACACCTTC. Translating gives CASSSGTAKGYTF. Full variable domain (rest looked up from reference TRBV7-9 and TRBJ1-2): DTGVSQNPRHKITKRGQNVTFRCDPISEHNRLYWYRQTLGQGPEFLTYFQNEAQLEKSRLLSDRFSAERPKGSFSTLEIQRTEQGDSAMYLCASSSGTAKGYTFGSGTRLTVV.

V usage is TRBV5-6 and J usage is TRBJ2-1, with D unclear. Germline assignment: CDR1 SGHDT and CDR2 YYEEEE. The CDR3 is 12 amino acids. Trimming took off 0 bases at V and 6 bases at J, with 4 bases between the two ends. This CDR3 is CASSLDPNEQFF. The CDR3 nucleotides read TGTGCCAGCAGCTTGGATCCCAATGAGCAGTTCTTC.

V usage is TRBV30 and J usage is TRBJ1-4, with unresolved D. This CDR3 spans 14 amino acids. In germline, CDR1 is GTSNPN, CDR2 SVGIG (reference sequence). The V end lost 0 bases, the J end lost 7 bases, and 12 bases lay between the germline ends. CDR3 protein: CAWSVDPGGEKLFF. The CDR3 DNA sequence: TGTGCCTGGAGTGTCGATCCCGGAGGTGAAAAACTGTTTTTT.

The rearrangement joins TRBV19 to TRBJ2-2; D gene unclear. V dropped 3 bases and J dropped 2 bases, with 13 bases sitting between them. Germline lookup yields CDR1 LNHDA and CDR2 SQIVND (reference sequence). This CDR3 has 16 amino acids. The CDR3 coding sequence is TGTGCCAGTAGTATCTCGAGGCGGAGAAACACCGGGGAGCTGTTTTTT. Translation gives CASSISRRRNTGELFF.

The sample holds a few counts of this clone. CDR3 nucleotide sequence: TGTGCCAGCAGTTACTCACCGACAGGGACCTACGAGCAGTACTTC. Its protein is CASSYSPTGTYEQYF. The chain couples TRBV6-5 to TRBJ2-7; TRBD1 matches 7 bases. V lost 0 bases, J lost 2 bases, and 4 bases stayed unmatched. Germline loops: CDR1 MNHEY, CDR2 SVGAGI. The CDR3 runs to 15 residues.

This clone occurred a few times. The rearrangement joins TRBV19 to TRBJ1-1; D remains unclear. V lost 3 bases, J lost 0 bases, and 5 bases lay in between. Per germline, CDR1 LNHDA and CDR2 SQIVND (reference sequence). The CDR3 spans 13 residues. The CDR3 protein is CASSMIMNTEAFF. CDR3 in DNA: TGTGCCAGTAGTATGATCATGAACACTGAAGCTTTCTTT.

This clone was observed a few times. The J gene is TRBJ1-1, the V gene TRBV5-1; 8 bases fit TRBD1. CDR1 is SGHRS, CDR2 YFSETQ, per germline. Trimming took 4 bases from V and 0 from J; bases not matched to a gene: 8. The CDR3 is 16 amino acids. In DNA form, the CDR3 reads TGCGCCAGCAGCCGTCCCGGGACAGGTTTGAACACTGAAGCTTTCTTT. This sequence encodes CASSRPGTGLNTEAFF. Using reference TRBV5-1 and TRBJ1-1 for the parts outside the CDR3, the full variable domain is KAGVTQTPRYLIKTRGQQVTLSCSPISGHRSVSWYQQTPGQGLQFLFEYFSETQRNKGNFPGRFSGRQFSNSRSEMNVSTLELGDSALYLCASSRPGTGLNTEAFFGQGTRLTVV.